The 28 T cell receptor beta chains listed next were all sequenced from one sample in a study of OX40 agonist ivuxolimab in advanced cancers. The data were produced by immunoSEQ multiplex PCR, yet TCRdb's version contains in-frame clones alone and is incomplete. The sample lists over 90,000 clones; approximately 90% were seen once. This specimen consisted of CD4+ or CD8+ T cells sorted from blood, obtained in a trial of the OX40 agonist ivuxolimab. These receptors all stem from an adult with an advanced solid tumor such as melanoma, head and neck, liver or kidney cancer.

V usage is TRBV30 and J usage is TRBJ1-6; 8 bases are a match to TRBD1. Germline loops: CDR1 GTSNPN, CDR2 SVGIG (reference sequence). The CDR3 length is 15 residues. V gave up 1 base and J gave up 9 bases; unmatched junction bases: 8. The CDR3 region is CAWSDGQGAGSPLHF. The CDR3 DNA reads TGTGCCTGGAGTGATGGGCAGGGGGCCGGTTCACCCCTCCACTTT.

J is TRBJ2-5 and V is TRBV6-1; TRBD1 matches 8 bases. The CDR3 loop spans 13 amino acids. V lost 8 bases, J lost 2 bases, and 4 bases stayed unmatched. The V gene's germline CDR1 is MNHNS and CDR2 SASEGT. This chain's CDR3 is CASPRGPQETQYF. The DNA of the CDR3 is TGTGCCAGCCCCAGGGGGCCACAAGAGACCCAGTACTTC.

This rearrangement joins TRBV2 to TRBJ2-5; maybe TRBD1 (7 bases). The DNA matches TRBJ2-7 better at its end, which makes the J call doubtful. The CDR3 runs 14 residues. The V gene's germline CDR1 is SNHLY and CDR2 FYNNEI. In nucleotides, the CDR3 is TGTGCCAGCAGACCCCTACAGGGGAGGTACGAGCAGTACTTC. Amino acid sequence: CASRPLQGRYEQYF.

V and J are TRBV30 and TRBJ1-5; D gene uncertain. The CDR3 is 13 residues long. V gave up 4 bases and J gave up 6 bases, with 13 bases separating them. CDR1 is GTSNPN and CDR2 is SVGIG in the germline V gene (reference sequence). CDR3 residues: CAWTLGSGQPQHF. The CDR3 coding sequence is TGTGCCTGGACGTTGGGTTCAGGTCAGCCCCAGCATTTT. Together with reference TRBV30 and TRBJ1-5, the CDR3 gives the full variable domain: SQTIHQWPATLVQPVGSPLSLECTVEGTSNPNLYWYRQAAGRGLQLLFYSVGIGQISSEVPQNLSASRPQDRQFILSSKKLLLSDSGFYLCAWTLGSGQPQHFGDGTRLSIL.

CDR3 sequence (DNA): TGCGCCAGCAGCGCATCGACTAGCGTGGGTGCAGATACGCAGTATTTT. Protein product: CASSASTSVGADTQYF. The gene calls are TRBV5-1 and TRBJ2-3; 8 positions agree with TRBD2. The CDR3 is made up of 16 amino acids. Losses at the gene ends were 4 bases for V and 4 bases for J; bases not matched to a gene: 11. Germline assignment: CDR1 SGHRS and CDR2 YFSETQ.

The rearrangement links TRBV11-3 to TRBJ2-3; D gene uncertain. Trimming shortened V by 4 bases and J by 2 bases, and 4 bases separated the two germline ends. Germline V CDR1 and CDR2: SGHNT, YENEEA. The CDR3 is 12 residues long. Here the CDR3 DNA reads TGTGCCAGCAGCTCTAACACAGATACGCAGTATTTT. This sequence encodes CASSSNTDTQYF. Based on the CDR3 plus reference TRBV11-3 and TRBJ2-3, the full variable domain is EAGVVQSPRYKIIEKKQPVAFWCNPISGHNTLYWYLQNLGQGPELLIRYENEEAVDDSQLPKDRFSAERLKGVDSTLKIQPAELGDSAVYLCASSSNTDTQYFGPGTRLTVL.

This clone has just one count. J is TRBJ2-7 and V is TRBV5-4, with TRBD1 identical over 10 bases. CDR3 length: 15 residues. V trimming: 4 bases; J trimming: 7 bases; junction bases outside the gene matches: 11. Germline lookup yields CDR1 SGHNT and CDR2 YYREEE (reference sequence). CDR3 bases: TGTGCCAGCAGCCGGTACGGGACAGGGGAAGGTGAGCAGTACTTC. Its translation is CASSRYGTGEGEQYF.

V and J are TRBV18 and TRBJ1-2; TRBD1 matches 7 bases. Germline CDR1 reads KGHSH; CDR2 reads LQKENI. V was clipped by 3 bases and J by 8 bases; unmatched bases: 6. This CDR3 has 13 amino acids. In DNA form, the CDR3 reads TGTGCCAGCTCACCCGTGGACAGGCTCGGCTACACCTTC. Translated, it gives CASSPVDRLGYTF.

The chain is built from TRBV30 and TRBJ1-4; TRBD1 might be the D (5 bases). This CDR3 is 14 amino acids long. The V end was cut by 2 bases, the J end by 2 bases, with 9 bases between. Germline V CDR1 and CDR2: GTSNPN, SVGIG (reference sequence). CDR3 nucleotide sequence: TGTGCCTGGAGTCGGGGCTCCACTAATGAAAAACTGTTTTTT. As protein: CAWSRGSTNEKLFF.

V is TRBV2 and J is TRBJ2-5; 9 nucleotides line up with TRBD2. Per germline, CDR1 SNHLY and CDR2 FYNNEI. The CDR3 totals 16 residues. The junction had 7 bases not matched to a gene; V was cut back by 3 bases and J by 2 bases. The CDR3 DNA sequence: TGTGCCAGCAGTGACGGGCTAGCGGGACGACAAGAGACCCAGTACTTC. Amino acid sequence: CASSDGLAGRQETQYF.

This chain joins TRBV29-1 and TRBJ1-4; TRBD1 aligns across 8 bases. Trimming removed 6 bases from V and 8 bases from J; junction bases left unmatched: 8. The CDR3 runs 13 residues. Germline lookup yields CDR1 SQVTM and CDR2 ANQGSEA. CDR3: CSVRSRQGEKLFF. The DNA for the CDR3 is TGCAGCGTAAGAAGTCGACAGGGGGAAAAACTGTTTTTT.

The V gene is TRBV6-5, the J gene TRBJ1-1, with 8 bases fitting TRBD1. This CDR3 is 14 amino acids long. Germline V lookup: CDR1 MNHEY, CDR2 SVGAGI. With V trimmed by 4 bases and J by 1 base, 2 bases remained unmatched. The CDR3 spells CASSWDRRNTEAFF. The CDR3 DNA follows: TGTGCCAGCAGTTGGGACAGGAGGAACACTGAAGCTTTCTTT.

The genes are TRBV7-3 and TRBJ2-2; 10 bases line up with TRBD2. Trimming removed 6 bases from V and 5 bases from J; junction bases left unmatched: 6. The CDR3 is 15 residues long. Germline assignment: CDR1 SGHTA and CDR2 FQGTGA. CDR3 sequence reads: CASSLRTSGTGELFF. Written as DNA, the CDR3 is TGTGCCAGCAGTTTACGGACTAGCGGTACCGGGGAGCTGTTTTTT. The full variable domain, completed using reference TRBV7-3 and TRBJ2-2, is GAGVSQTPSNKVTEKGKYVELRCDPISGHTALYWYRQSLGQGPEFLIYFQGTGAADDSGLPNDRFFAVRPEGSVSTLKIQRTERGDSAVYLCASSLRTSGTGELFFGEGSRLTVL.

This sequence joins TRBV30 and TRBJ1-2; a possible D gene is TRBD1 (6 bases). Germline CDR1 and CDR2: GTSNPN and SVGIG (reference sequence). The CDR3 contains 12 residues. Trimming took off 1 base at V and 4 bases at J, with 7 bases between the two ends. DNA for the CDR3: TGTGCCTGGAGTGGAGGGGGCTATGGCTACACCTTC. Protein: CAWSGGGYGYTF. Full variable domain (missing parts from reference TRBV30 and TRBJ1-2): SQTIHQWPATLVQPVGSPLSLECTVEGTSNPNLYWYRQAAGRGLQLLFYSVGIGQISSEVPQNLSASRPQDRQFILSSKKLLLSDSGFYLCAWSGGGYGYTFGSGTRLTVV.

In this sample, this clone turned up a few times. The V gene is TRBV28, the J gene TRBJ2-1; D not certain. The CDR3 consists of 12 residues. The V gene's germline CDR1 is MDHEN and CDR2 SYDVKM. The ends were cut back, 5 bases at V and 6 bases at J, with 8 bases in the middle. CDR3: CASSGSPNEQFF. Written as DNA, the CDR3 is TGTGCCAGCAGTGGCTCCCCCAATGAGCAGTTCTTC.

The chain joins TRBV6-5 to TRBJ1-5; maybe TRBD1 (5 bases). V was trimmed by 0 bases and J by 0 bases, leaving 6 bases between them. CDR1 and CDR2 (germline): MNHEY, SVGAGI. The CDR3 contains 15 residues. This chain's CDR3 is CASSYSGDSNQPQHF. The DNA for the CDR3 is TGTGCCAGCAGTTACTCAGGGGATAGCAATCAGCCCCAGCATTTT.

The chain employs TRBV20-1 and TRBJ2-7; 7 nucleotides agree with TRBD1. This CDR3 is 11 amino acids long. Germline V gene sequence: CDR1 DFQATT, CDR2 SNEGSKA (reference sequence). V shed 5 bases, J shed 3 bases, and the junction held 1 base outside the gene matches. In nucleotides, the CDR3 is TGCAGTGCTGGGGACAGCTACGAGCAGTACTTC. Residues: CSAGDSYEQYF.

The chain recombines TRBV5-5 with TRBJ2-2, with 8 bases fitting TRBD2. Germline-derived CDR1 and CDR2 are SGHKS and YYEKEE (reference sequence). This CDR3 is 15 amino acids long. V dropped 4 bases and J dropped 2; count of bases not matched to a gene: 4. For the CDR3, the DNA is TGTGCCAGCAGCAGAAGCGGGAGTAACACCGGGGAGCTGTTTTTT. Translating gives CASSRSGSNTGELFF.

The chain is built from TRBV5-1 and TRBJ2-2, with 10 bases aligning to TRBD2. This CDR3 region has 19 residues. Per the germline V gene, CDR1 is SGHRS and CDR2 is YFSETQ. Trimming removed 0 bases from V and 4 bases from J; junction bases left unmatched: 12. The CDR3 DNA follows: TGCGCCAGCAGCTTGGCCCCTAGCGGGAGTGCGGGGGCCACCGGGGAGCTGTTTTTT. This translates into CASSLAPSGSAGATGELFF.

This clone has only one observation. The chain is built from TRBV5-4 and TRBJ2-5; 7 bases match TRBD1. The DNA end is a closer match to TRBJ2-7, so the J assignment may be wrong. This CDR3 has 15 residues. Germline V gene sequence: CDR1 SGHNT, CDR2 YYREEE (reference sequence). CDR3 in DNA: TGTGCCAGCAGCCCGGACTTGGGACAGCTCTACGAGCAGTACTTC. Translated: CASSPDLGQLYEQYF.

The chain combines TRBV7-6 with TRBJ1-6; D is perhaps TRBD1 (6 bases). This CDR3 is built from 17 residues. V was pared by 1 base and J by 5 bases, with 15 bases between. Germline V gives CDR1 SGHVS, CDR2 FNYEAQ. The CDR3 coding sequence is TGTGCCAGCAGCTTAGTCCCAAACAGGGAAGATAATTCACCCCTCCACTTT. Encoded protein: CASSLVPNREDNSPLHF.

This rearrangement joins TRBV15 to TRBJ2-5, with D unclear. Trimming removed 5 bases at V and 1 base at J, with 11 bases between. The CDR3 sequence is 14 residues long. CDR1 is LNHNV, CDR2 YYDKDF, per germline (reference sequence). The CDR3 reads CATSYQLSQETQYF. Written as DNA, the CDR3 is TGTGCCACCAGCTACCAATTATCCCAAGAGACCCAGTACTTC.

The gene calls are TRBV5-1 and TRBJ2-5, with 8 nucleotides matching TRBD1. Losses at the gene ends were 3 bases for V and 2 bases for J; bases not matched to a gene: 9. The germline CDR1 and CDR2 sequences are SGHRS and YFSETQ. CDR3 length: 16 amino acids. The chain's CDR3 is CASSSTGGLRQETQYF. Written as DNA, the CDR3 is TGCGCCAGCAGCTCTACAGGGGGTTTAAGGCAAGAGACCCAGTACTTC.

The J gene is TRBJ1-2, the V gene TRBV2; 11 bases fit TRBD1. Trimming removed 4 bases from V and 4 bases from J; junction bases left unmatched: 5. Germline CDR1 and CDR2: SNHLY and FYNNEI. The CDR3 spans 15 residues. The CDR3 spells CASSGDRGGSYGYTF. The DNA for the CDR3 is TGTGCCAGCAGTGGGGACAGGGGGGGATCCTATGGCTACACCTTC.

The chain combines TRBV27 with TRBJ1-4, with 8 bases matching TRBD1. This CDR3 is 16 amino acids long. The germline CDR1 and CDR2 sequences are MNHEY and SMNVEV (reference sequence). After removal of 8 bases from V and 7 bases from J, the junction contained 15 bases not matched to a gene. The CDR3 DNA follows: TGTGCCAGCGGACGTCCCGGGACAGGTTCTACTGAAAAACTGTTTTTT. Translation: CASGRPGTGSTEKLFF.

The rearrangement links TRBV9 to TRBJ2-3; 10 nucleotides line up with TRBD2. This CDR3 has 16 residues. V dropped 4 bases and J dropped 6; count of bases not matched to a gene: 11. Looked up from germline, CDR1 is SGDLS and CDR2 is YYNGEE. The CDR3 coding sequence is TGTGCCAGCAGCCCGGGTAGCGGGAGGACGGGGGATACGCAGTATTTT. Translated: CASSPGSGRTGDTQYF.

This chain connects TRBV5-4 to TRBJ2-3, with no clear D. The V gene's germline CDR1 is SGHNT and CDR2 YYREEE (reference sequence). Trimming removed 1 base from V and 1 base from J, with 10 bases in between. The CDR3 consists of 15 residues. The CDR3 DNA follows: TGTGCCAGCAGCTTGAACGCGGCCGGCACAGATACGCAGTATTTT. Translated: CASSLNAAGTDTQYF.

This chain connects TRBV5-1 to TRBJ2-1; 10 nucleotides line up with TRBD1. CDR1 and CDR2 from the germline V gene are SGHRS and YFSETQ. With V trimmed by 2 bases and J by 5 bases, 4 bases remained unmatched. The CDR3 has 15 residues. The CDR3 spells CASSLGTGDHNEQFF. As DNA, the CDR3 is TGCGCCAGCAGCTTAGGGACAGGGGACCACAATGAGCAGTTCTTC.